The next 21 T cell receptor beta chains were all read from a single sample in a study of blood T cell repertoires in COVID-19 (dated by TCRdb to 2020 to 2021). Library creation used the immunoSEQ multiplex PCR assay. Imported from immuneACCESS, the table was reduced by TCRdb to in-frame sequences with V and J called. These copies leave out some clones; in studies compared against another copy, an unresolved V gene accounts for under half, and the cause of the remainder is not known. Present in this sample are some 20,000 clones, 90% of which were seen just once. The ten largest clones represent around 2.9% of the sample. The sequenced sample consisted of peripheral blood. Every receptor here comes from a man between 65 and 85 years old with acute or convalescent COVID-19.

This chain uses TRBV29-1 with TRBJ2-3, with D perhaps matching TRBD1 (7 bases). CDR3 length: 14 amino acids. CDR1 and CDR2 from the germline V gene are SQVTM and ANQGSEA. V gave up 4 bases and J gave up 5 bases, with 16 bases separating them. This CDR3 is CSVAGGLVRDTQYF. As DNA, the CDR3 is TGCAGCGTTGCAGGGGGGTTAGTGAGAGATACGCAGTATTTT.

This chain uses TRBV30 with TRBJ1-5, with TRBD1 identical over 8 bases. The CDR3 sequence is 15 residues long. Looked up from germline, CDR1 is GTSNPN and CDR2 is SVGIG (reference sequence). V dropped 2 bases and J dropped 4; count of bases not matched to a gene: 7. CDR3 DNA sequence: TGTGCCTGGAGTCGTCCCGGGACAGGTAATCAGCCCCAGCATTTT. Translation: CAWSRPGTGNQPQHF.

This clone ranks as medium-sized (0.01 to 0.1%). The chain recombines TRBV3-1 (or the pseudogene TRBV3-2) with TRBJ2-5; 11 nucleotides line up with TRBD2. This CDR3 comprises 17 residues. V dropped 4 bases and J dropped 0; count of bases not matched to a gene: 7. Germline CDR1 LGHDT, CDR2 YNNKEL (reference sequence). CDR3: CASSPLSSGGYQETQYF. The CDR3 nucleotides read TGTGCCAGCAGCCCCCTGTCTAGCGGGGGGTACCAAGAGACCCAGTACTTC.

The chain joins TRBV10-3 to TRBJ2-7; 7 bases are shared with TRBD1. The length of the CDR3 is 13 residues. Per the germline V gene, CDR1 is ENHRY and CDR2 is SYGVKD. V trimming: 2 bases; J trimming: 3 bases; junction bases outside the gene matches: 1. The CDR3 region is CAISERQGYEQYF. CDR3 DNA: TGTGCCATCAGTGAGAGACAGGGCTACGAGCAGTACTTC.

Written as DNA, the CDR3 is TGTGCCAGCAGCGTACAGGGTAGGGGCTATAATTCACCCCTCCACTTT. It translates to CASSVQGRGYNSPLHF. The J gene is TRBJ1-6, the V gene TRBV7-9; TRBD1 is a possible D gene (6 bases). With 5 bases removed from V and 3 bases from J, the gap between germline ends came to 14 bases. The V gene's germline CDR1 is SEHNR and CDR2 FQNEAQ (reference sequence). The CDR3 sequence is 16 residues long. The full variable domain, rest sourced from reference TRBV7-9 and TRBJ1-6, is DTGVSQNPRHKITKRGQNVTFRCDPISEHNRLYWYRQTLGQGPEFLTYFQNEAQLEKSRLLSDRFSAERPKGSFSTLEIQRTEQGDSAMYLCASSVQGRGYNSPLHFGNGTRLTVT.

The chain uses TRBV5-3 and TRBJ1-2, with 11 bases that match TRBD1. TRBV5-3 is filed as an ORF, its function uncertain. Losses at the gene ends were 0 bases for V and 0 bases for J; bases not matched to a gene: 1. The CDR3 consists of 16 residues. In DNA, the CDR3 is TGTGCCAGAAGCTTGGTGGGACAGGGGGCTAACTATGGCTACACCTTC. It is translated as CARSLVGQGANYGYTF.

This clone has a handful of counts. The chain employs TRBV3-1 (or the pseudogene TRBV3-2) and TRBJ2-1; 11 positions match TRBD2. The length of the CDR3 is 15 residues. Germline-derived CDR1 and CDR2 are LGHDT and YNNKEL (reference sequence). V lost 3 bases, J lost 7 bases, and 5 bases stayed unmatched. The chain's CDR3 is CASSQLGLAANEQFF. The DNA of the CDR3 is TGTGCCAGCAGCCAGCTGGGACTAGCGGCTAATGAGCAGTTCTTC.

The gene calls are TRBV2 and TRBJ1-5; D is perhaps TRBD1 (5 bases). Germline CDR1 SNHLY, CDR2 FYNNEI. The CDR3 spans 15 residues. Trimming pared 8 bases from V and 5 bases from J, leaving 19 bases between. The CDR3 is CASVGPGRYHQPQHF. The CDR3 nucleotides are TGTGCCAGCGTGGGGCCAGGGAGGTATCATCAGCCCCAGCATTTT.

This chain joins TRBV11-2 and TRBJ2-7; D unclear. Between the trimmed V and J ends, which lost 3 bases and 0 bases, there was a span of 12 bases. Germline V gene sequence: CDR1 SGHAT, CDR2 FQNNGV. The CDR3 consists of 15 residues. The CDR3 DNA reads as TGTGCCAGCAGCTTTCTAGGCACCAGCTCCTACGAGCAGTACTTC. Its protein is CASSFLGTSSYEQYF.

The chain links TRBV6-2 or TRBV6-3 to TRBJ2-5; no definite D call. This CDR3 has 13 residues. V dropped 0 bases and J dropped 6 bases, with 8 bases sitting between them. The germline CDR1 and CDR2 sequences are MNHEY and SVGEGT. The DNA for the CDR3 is TGTGCCAGCAGTTACTCGACAAGTCAGACCCAGTACTTC. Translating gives CASSYSTSQTQYF.

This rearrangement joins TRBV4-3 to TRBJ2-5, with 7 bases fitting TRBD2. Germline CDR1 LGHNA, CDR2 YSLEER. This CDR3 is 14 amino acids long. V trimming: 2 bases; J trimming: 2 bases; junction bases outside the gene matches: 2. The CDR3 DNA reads TGCGCCAGCAGCCAACAAGCGGGGCAAGAGACCCAGTACTTC. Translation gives CASSQQAGQETQYF.

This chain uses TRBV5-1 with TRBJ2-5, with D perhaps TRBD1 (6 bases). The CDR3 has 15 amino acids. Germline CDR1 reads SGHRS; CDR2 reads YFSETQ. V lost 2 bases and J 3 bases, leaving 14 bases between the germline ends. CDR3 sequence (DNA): TGCGCCAGCAGCTTATCGATGGGGGCCGAAGAGACCCAGTACTTC. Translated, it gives CASSLSMGAEETQYF.

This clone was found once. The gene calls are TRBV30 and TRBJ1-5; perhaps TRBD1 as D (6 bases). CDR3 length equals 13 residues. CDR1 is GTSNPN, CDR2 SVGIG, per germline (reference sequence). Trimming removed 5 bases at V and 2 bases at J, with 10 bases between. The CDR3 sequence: CAWGAGGNQPQHF. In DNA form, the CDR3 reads TGTGCCTGGGGGGCAGGGGGCAATCAGCCCCAGCATTTT. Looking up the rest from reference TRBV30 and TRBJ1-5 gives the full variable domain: SQTIHQWPATLVQPVGSPLSLECTVEGTSNPNLYWYRQAAGRGLQLLFYSVGIGQISSEVPQNLSASRPQDRQFILSSKKLLLSDSGFYLCAWGAGGNQPQHFGDGTRLSIL.

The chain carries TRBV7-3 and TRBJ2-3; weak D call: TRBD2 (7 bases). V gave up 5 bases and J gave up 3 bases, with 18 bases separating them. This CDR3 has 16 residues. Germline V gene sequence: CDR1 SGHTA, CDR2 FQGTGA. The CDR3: CASSTGQRGNTDTQYF. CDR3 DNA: TGTGCCAGCAGCACCGGACAGCGGGGTAATACAGATACGCAGTATTTT.

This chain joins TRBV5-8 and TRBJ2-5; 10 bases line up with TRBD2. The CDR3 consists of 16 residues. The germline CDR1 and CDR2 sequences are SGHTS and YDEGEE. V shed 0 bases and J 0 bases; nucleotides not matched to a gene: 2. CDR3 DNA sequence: TGTGCCAGCAGCTTGGGGCTAGCGGGGGACCAAGAGACCCAGTACTTC. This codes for CASSLGLAGDQETQYF.

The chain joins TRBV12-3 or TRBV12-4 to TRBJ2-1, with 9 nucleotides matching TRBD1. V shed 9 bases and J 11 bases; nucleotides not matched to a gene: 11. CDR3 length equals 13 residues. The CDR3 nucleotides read TGTGCCAGTCGGACAGGGGTGAATGATAAGCAGTTCTTC. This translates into CASRTGVNDKQFF.

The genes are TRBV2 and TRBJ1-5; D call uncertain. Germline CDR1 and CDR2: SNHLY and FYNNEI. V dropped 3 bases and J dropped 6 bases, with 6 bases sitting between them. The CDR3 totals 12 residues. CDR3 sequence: CASSDEAQPQHF. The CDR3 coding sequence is TGTGCCAGCAGTGATGAGGCTCAGCCCCAGCATTTT.

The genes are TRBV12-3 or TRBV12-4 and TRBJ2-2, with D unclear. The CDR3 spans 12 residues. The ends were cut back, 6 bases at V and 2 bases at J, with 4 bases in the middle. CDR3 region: CASRRNTGELFF. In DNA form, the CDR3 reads TGTGCCAGCAGGCGTAACACCGGGGAGCTGTTTTTT.

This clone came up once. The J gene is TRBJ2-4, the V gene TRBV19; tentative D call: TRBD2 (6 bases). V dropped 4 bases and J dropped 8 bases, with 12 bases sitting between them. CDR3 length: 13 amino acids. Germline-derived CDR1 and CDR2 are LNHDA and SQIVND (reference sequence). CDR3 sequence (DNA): TGTGCCAGTAGTAGCCCCCCGGGGGACATTCAGTACTTC. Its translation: CASSSPPGDIQYF.

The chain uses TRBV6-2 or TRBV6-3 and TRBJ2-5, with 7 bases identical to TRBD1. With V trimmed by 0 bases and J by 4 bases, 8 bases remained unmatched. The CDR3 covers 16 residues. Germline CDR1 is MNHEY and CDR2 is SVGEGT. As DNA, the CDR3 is TGTGCCAGCAGTTACTCGTATCACAGGGGCCCAGAGACCCAGTACTTC. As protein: CASSYSYHRGPETQYF.

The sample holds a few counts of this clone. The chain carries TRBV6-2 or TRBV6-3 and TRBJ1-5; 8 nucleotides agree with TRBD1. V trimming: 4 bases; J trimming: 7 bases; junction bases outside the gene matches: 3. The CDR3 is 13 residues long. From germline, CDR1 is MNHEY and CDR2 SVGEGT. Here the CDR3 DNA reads TGTGCCAGCAGTTGGACAGGGCGCCAGCCCCAGCATTTT. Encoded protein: CASSWTGRQPQHF.